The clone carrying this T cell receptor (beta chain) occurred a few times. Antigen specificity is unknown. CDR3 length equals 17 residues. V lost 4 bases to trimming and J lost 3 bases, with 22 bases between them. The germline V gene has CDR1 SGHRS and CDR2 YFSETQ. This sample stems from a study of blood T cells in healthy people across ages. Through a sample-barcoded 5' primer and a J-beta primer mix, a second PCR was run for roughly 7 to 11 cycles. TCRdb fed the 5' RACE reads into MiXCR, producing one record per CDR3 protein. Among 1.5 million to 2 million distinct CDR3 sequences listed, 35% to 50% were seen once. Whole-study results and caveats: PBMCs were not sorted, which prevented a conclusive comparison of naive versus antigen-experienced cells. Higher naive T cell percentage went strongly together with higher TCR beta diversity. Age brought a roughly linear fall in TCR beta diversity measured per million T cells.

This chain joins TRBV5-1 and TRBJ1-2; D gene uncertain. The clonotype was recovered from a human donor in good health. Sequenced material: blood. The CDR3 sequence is CASSPPRVGDDHYGYTF. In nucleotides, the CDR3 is TGCGCCAGCAGCCCCCCACGGGTAGGAGATGATCACTATGGCTACACCTTC. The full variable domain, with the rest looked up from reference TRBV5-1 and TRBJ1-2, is KAGVTQTPRYLIKTRGQQVTLSCSPISGHRSVSWYQQTPGQGLQFLFEYFSETQRNKGNFPGRFSGRQFSNSRSEMNVSTLELGDSALYLCASSPPRVGDDHYGYTFGSGTRLTVV.